Listed here is a single T cell receptor (beta chain). These data come from a study of blood T cell repertoires in COVID-19. Study-level background: T cells, B-cell-depleted T cells, or PBMCs supplied cDNA or gDNA.

Per the study methods: From reference gene primer amplification, estimates of nucleated cell counts were derived. Repertoires were generated with immunoSEQ multiplex PCR, while TCRdb's copy carries only in-frame clones and drops some. Clonal size and the V and J genes are those of that table, whereas D and trimming came from the DNA. The sample lists around 250,000 clones; 84% were seen once. Germline V gene data show CDR1 as LGHDT and CDR2 as YNNKEL (reference sequence). V lost 4 bases, J lost 4 bases, and 13 bases lay in between. The CDR3 runs to 14 residues. The source is a man aged 25-45 years with acute COVID-19. The chain recombines TRBV3-1 (or the pseudogene TRBV3-2) with TRBJ1-2; possible D gene TRBD1, 5 bases. Material: PBMCs or T cells enriched from blood (not recorded which). CDR3 DNA: TGTGCCAGCAGCCCACACAGGTTGCTCTATGGCTACACCTTC. Amino acid sequence: CASSPHRLLYGYTF.